This TCR beta chain stems from a study of cytomegalovirus exposure and HLA in healthy donors (dated 2017 in TCRdb). Regarding the study in general: In an earlier analysis of under 750 of the donors, roughly 300 Gb of sequence data and 90 million to 130 million unique TCR beta sequences from 150 million to 200 million T cells were reported. An early release covering roughly 640 HLA-typed donors comprised about 290 gigabases of sequencing data and tens of millions of unique TCR sequences. Among the approximately 400 genotyped donors, around 81% belonged to the genetic ancestry cluster associated with self-reported Caucasian donors. The aim of the study was to test whether cataloging public T cell receptors could identify signatures of past pathogen exposure. Using immunosequencing, the study profiled T cell repertoires from 666 subjects and related those repertoires to cytomegalovirus serostatus. A separate validation cohort of over a hundred different subjects was used in addition to the approximately 700-subject first cohort. The study combined high-throughput TCR immunosequencing, statistical association of individual TCRs with disease status, and machine learning to predict cytomegalovirus infection status. A later analysis re-analyzed previously published TCR beta repertoires from 650 to 800 donors and added high-resolution HLA genotyping to study TCR occurrence patterns. Rather than using new phenotypic data, the later analysis identified candidate immune exposures from TCR beta sequences and from how often those sequences occurred across donors. An earlier analysis of approximately 580 of the donors used high-throughput TCR beta sequencing to judge whether each TCR beta V gene segment behaved as functional or pseudogenic. Alongside the repertoire data, information on donor age, sex, ethnicity and CMV serostatus was compiled. In a later genetic analysis, genome-wide SNP genotypes for about 55% of the 666 donors were used, and that subset was treated as a discovery cohort. Every discovery cohort repertoire had been produced on one sequencing platform. HLA typing covered class I and class II loci at four-digit resolution. Typing coverage varied by locus: roughly 620-630 donors for A, B, C, DRB1 and DQB1; approximately 560 for DQA1; approximately 610 for DPA1; 450 to 480 for DPB1. Because of strong linkage in the cohort, five DR-DQ haplotypes were treated as single units for association and clustering. Across 300 to 500 genotyped donors of the cohort, an average of roughly 250,000 unique TCR beta nucleotide sequences per donor were sequenced, and roughly a sixth of those sequences were non-productive.

A word on this clone: No antigen is known for it. Base qualities are not at hand, and no much larger clone is one base apart.

The library relied on the immunoSEQ multiplex PCR assay. The multiplex PCR relied on a mix of 60 forward primers for TCR Vbeta segments and 13 reverse primers for TCR Jbeta segments. A multiplex PCR assay on genomic DNA amplified the CDR3 region of rearranged TCR beta genes. Amplified TCR beta libraries were sequenced as 87-base-pair reads on the Illumina HiSeq System. The authors' analysis ran thus. A later analysis tallied roughly 80 million unique TCR beta chains across the 700 or so repertoires, and approximately 9.9 million of those chains were shared by two or more donors. Raw reads were error-corrected and collapsed into unique sequences with a nearest-neighbor algorithm that merged closely related sequences to remove PCR and sequencing errors. CDR3 sequences were aligned to IMGT reference sequences to assign V, D and J gene segments. For a sequence to be retained, a match of at least six nucleotides to both a V gene segment and a J gene segment was required. A rearrangement was called productive if the CDR3 had no stop codons and remained in frame with V and J, and every other rearrangement was called non-productive. CDR3 was defined according to IMGT convention as the region running from the second conserved V-encoded cysteine to the conserved J-encoded phenylalanine. The earlier analysis of about 590 of the donors excluded sequences that lacked an unambiguous match to a single V gene segment. An earlier analysis of almost 600 of the donors classified V segments as functional when productive rearrangements were above 56.7% and as segregating when the standard deviation between donors was above 5%. A statistical classification framework was built to diagnose cytomegalovirus status from the catalog of TCR beta chain sequences. In a later analysis, V and J genes were assigned by comparing TCR nucleotide sequences against IMGT/GENE-DB human TR gene sequences. A later analysis assigned CDR3 sequences and most-parsimonious VDJ recombination scenarios with the TCRdist pipeline. A later analysis defined each TCR beta chain by its CDR3 amino acid sequence plus V-gene family, and excluded reads lacking a unique V-gene family. In a later analysis, around 600 highly shared, low-generation-probability nucleotide sequences were removed to address suspected cross-contamination and a sequencing artifact. A later analysis calculated a clonal expansion index for each public chain from normalized within-repertoire ranks of inferred template counts. In a later analysis, generation probabilities were computed using a VDJ recombination model fitted to out-of-frame rearrangements, and the results were checked against IGoR. Hypergeometric tests were used in a later analysis to score TCR-TCR, TCR-HLA and TCR-CMV co-occurrence, with a repertoire-size bias correction applied to the TCR pairs. False discovery rates were estimated in a later analysis by permuting HLA or CMV assignments 20 times. In a later analysis, co-occurring TCRs were grouped using DBSCAN, with TCRdist sequence similarity added in when clustering inside HLA-allele-positive subsets. Repertoires with fewer than 30,000 or more than 120,000 public chains, plus five repertoires with anomalous nucleotide sharing, were excluded from co-occurrence clustering. This immuneACCESS table, as held by TCRdb, lists in-frame sequences with V and J called but not all clones. Of the missing ones, under half trace to an unresolved V gene in checked studies; the others have no known cause. V, J and clone size were drawn from that table, and D and trimming were deduced from the DNA. A total of some 91,000 clones appear in this sample, about 75% of them only once. In total, the top ten clones hold roughly 6.9% of the sample.

Looking up the germline V gene yields CDR1 ENHRY and CDR2 SYGVKD. CDR3 length: 15 amino acids, cysteine to phenylalanine. Solely the CDR3 DNA is kept, with 45 bases framed from the first base. The junction shows trimming of 3 bases on V and 3 bases on J, and the gene matches do not reach 4 bases of it. The cohort comprised several hundred healthy bone marrow donors. At the time of sampling, all cohort members were nominally healthy, though unrecorded immune exposures were likely present. The donor tested CMV seropositive, placing the donor among the approximately 310 seropositive members of the cohort. A peripheral blood sample was collected from each donor, and TCR beta sequencing was performed on peripheral blood mononuclear cells. The Qiagen DNeasy Blood Extraction Kit was used to extract genomic DNA from the blood cell samples. The research as a whole found: Compared with equally common non-associated chains, HLA-associated TCR beta chains in a later analysis were more clonally expanded and had lower generation probabilities. In an earlier analysis of 587 of the donors, most TCR beta V segments appeared in productive rearrangements about 90% or about 30% of the time, broadly matching IMGT annotations. Roughly uniform sequencing depth across donors was assumed in presence/absence analyses, although this assumption may not hold. In a later analysis, the rate of TCR association differed among HLA loci, with DRB1 alleles having the most associated TCRs and HLA-C alleles having the fewest. Across donors, most TCR sequences were observed very rarely, whereas some public TCRs were present in many individuals. Because HLA typing was unavailable for some donors at each locus, only the typed subset was used in association tests. In the study, around 160 TCR beta chains were listed as associated with cytomegalovirus. Several of the top co-occurrence clusters appeared to be linked to parvovirus B19, influenza, CMV and Epstein-Barr virus, according to a later analysis. When HLA alleles, especially DR and DQ, strongly co-occurred, TCR associations were difficult to assign to individual alleles. The classifier was reported to diagnose cytomegalovirus status with high specificity and sensitivity in both the original cohort and the validation cohort. A cluster of highly shared sequence variants was judged likely to be a technical artifact of the sequencing pipeline. CMV serostatus was the only immune exposure information available for the cohort. In vitro tests confirmed that three of the cytomegalovirus-associated TCR beta chains recognize cytomegalovirus antigens. A later analysis associated 16,951 TCR beta sequences with specific HLA alleles at a false discovery rate of 0.05. In this cohort, only TCR beta chains were sequenced, and detectable features were limited by the absence of alpha or paired-chain data. The 87-base-pair reads could not distinguish some IMGT-functional V segments, including TRBV6-2 and TRBV6-3, so those segments were excluded. A further reported finding was that TCR beta sequences accurately predicted the HLA-A and HLA-B alleles for most subjects in the first cohort. It was suggested by the authors that the approach could potentially be generalized to other disease states and immunological phenotypes. Compared with the roughly 600-donor mean, donors in an Asian-associated ancestry cluster had fewer N-insertions in productive TCRs, according to a later genetic analysis. In a later genetic analysis, a missense DCLRE1C variant was associated with V-gene and J-gene trimming of TCR beta chains, and the association was replicated in an independent cohort. Most CMV-associated TCR beta chains appeared to be HLA-restricted in a later analysis, and the HLA associations seemed to be driven largely by CMV exposure. Linkage disequilibrium might explain the correlated functional status among segregating V segments, but an unknown experimental factor could not be ruled out. Because counts were too low, approximately 15 rarely observed V segments, including chromosome 9 orphons, were excluded from the earlier analysis of some 540 of the donors.

The receptor chain draws on TRBV10-3 and TRBJ2-7, and TRBD2 matches 11 of the central bases. The receptor was derived from a man aged 35 to 55 in good health and CMV-seropositive. Input material: PBMCs. The CDR3 protein: CAISEGTSGSYEQYF. The DNA sequence follows: TGTGCCATCAGTGAAGGTACTAGCGGGAGCTACGAGCAGTACTTC.